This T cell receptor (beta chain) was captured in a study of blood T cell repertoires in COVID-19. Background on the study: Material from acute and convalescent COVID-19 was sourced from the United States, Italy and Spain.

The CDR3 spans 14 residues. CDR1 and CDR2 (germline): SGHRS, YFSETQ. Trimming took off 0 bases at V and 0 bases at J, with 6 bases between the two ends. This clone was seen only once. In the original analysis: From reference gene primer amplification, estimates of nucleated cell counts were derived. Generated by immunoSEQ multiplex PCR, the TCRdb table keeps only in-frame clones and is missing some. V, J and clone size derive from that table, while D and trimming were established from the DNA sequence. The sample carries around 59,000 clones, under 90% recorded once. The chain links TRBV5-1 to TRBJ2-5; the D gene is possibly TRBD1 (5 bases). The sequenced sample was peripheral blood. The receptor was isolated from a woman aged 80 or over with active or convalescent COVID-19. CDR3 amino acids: CASSLGTHQETQYF. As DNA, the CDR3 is TGCGCCAGCAGCTTGGGGACACACCAAGAGACCCAGTACTTC.